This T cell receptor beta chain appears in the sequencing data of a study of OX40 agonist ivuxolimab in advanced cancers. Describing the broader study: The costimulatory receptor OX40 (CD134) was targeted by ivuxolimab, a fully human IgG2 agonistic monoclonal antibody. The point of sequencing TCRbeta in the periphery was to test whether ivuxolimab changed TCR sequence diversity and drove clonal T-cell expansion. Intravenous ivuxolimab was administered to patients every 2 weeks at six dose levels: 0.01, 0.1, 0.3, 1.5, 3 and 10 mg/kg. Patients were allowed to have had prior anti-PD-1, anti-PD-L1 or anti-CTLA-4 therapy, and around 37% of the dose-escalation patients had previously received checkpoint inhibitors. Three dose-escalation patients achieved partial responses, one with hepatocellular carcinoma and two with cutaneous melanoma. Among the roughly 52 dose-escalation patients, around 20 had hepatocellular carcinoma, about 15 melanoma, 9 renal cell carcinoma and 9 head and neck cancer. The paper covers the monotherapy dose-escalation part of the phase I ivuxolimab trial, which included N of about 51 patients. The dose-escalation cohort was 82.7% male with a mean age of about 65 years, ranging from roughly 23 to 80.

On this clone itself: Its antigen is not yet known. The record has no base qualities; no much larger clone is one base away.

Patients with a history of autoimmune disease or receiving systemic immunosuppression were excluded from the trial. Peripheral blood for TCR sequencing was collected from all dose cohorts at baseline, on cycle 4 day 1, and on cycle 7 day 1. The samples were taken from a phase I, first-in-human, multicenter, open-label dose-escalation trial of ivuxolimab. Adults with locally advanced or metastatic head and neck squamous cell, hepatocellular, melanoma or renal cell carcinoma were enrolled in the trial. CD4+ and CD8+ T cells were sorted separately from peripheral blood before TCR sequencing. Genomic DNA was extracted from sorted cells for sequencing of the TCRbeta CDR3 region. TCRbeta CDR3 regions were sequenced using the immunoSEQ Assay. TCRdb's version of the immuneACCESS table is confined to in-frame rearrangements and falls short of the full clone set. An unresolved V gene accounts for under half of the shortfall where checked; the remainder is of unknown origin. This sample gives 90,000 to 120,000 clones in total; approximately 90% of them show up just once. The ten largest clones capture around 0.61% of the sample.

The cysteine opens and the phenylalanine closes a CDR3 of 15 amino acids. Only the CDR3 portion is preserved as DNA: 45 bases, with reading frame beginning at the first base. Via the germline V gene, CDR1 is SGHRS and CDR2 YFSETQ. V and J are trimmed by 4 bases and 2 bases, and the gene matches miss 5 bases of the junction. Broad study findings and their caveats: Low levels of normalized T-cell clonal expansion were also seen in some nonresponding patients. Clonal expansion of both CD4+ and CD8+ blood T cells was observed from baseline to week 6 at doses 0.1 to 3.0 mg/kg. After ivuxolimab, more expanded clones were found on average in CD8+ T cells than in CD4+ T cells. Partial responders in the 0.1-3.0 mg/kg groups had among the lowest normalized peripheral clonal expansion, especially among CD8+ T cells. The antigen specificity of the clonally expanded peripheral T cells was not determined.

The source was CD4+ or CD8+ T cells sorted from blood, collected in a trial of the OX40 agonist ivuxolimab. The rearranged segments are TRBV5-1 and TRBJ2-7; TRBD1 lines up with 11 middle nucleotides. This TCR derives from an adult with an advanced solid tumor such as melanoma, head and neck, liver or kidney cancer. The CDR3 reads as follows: CASSGGTGGTYEQYF. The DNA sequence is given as TGCGCCAGCAGCGGGGGGACAGGGGGTACCTACGAGCAGTACTTC. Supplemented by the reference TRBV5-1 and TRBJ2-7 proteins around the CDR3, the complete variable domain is KAGVTQTPRYLIKTRGQQVTLSCSPISGHRSVSWYQQTPGQGLQFLFEYFSETQRNKGNFPGRFSGRQFSNSRSEMNVSTLELGDSALYLCASSGGTGGTYEQYFGPGTRLTVT.